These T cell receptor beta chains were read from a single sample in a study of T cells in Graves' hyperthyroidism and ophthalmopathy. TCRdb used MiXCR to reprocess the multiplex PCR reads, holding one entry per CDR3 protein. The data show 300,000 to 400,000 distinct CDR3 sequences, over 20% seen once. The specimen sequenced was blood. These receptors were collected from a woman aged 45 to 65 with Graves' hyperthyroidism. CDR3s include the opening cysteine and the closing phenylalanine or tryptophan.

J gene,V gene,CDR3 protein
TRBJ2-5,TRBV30,CAWSVGYQETQYF
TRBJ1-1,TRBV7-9,CASSPLSRTGVNTEAFF
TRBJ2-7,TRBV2,CASSGPEQYF
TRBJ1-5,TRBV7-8,CASSPRRGDSNQPQHF
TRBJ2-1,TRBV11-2,CASSLDRGSGLIGQFF
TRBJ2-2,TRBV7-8,CASSFGTNTGELFF
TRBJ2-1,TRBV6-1,CASSFPGENEQFF
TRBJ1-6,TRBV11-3,CASSPGRNNSPLHF
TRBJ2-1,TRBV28,CASSISRGLAGQNEQFF
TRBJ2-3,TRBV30,CAWGSAGGWDTQYF
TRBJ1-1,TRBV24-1,CATSERGTTEAFF
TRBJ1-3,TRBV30,CAWSAGDTSGNTTYF
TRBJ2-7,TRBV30,CASSLGGWTESSYEQYF
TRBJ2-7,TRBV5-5,CASSLTQGAGEQYF
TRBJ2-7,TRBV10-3,CAISDPGTGFYEQYF
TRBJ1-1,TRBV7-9,CASNVQGAVMNTEAFF
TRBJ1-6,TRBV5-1,CASSSGQGSSYNSPLHF
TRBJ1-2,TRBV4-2,CASSQDEQPDYGYTF
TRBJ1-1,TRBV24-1,CATSDAVGGHTEAFF
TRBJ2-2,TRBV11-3,CASSPNPRTSFNGELFF
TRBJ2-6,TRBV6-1,CASSESPGMAGVASGANVLTF
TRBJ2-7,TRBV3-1,CASSQISKSQTSSYEQYF
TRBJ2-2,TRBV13,CASSHRGYSGELFF
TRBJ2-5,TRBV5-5,CASSSWQGAGETQYF
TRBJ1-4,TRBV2,CASNRDRDEKLFF
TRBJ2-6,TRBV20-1,CSARDGGIKVMTF
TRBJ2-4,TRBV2,CASSRGTGENIQYF
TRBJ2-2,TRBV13,CASSFPSGGTGELFF
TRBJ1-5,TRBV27,CASSRSATGSNQPQHF
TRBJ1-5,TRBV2,CASSENRGSNQPQHF
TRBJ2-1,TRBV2,CASSDSRSLNEQFF
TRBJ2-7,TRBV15,CATRLAGNYEQYF
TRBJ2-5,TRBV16,CASSQPDRGQETQYF
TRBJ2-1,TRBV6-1,CASSEATGTLNEQFF
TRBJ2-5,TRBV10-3,CAISRDETQYF
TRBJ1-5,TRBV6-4,CASSDNPNQPQHF
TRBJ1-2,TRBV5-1,CASSLEGEWGYTF
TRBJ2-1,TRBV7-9,CASSLVGTGVMPSYNEQFF
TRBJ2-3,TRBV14,CASSRRLAIDTQYF
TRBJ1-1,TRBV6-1,CASTSDKISTEAFF
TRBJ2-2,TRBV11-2,CASSLALARKFTGELFF
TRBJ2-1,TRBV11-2,CASSLDRGVEQFF
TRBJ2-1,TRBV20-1,CSANRESSYNEQFF
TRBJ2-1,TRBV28,CASSQPGLAGYEQFF
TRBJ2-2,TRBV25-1,CASSEFRYTGELFF
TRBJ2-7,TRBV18,CASFPGQGSDEQYF
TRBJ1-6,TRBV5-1,CASSQDRAYSPLHF
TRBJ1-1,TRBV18,CATRGENTEAFF
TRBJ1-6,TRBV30,CAWKRDRANSPLHF
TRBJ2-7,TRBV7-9,CASSLKGQGAMAYEQYF
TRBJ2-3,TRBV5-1,CASSLVASGSTDTQYF
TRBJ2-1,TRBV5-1,CASSLRGVHNEQFF
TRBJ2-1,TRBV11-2,CASSTRTGLYNEQFF
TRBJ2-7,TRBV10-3,CAVGVAVSYEQYF
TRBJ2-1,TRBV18,CASSPDRTNEQFF
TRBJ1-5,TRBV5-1,CASSKTGVHSNQPQHF
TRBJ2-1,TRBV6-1,CASSGRTSGSSYNEQFF